Listed below are T cell receptor beta chains from one sample, sequenced in a study of T cell responses to AZD1222 COVID-19 vaccine. Sequencing used immunoSEQ multiplex PCR; TCRdb keeps in-frame clones, though not all of them. The data contain about 140,000 clones, approximately 92% of them singletons. Sequenced here: peripheral blood, sampled on day 0 of AZD1222 vaccination. Every receptor here comes from an adult in good health. The conserved cysteine and the conserved F or W are not part of the CDR3 here.

v_call	j_call	cdr3_aa
TRBV24-1	TRBJ1-2	ATSDRDRHTNYGYT
TRBV7-9	TRBJ2-1	ASSLEPLGGF
TRBV4-3	TRBJ2-5	ASSPYTGETQY
TRBV7-6	TRBJ2-1	ASSLWTSGSNEQF
TRBV5-1	TRBJ2-3	ASSLAARGTTDTQY
TRBV24-1	TRBJ2-5	ATSDGQGPETQY
TRBV7-2	TRBJ2-3	ASSLTGHYTDTQY
TRBV6-6	TRBJ2-2	ASSPPPARVYAGELF
TRBV7-8	TRBJ1-1	ASSLEPFATEAF
TRBV19	TRBJ1-3	ASCLRGLGNTIY
TRBV4-3	TRBJ1-5	ASSQDRVGNQPQH
TRBV7-8	TRBJ2-1	ASSLVGEQF
TRBV4-3	TRBJ2-3	ASSHRKAGDTQY
TRBV5-4	TRBJ1-1	ASSFRAGNTEAF
TRBV5-1	TRBJ2-3	ASSLGGSSTDTQY
TRBV2	TRBJ2-1	ASSESKSTSGSFNEQF
TRBV5-4	TRBJ1-6	ASSFTAGGGNSPLH
TRBV6-4	TRBJ1-1	ASSAGEGGTEAF
TRBV10-2	TRBJ1-5	ASSEQADQPQH
TRBV5-6	TRBJ1-1	ASSLGVTLNTEAF
TRBV15	TRBJ2-3	ATSRAGYSTDTQY
TRBV19	TRBJ1-5	ASSDRVGRDQPQH
TRBV5-1	TRBJ2-3	ASSSRGGAGTDTQY
TRBV4-3	TRBJ1-3	ASSQDLAGSSGNTIY
TRBV5-1	TRBJ1-5	ASSLSGEGSQPQH
TRBV4-3	TRBJ1-2	ASSQMTGANGYT
TRBV18	TRBJ2-1	ASSPPKRALYNEQF
TRBV9	TRBJ1-3	ASSEAAGGFGNTIY
TRBV4-2	TRBJ2-5	ASSFRDIAGIETQY
TRBV9	TRBJ1-1	ASSVSPFGGTEAF
TRBV9	TRBJ2-5	ASSLASGRVETQY
TRBV28	TRBJ2-5	ASSSNRQGAQETQY
TRBV5-8	TRBJ2-5	ASSLQGRETQY
TRBV4-3	TRBJ2-1	ASSRSVGGYNEQF
TRBV14	TRBJ2-7	ASSHPPLYEQY
TRBV9	TRBJ2-2	ASSVSGTLPGELF
TRBV10-1	TRBJ1-3	ASSESRPPEPGNTIY
TRBV19	TRBJ2-1	ASSIRGANNEQF
TRBV2	TRBJ1-1	ASSEAPNTEAF
TRBV7-2	TRBJ2-7	ASSQLVTYEQY
TRBV5-5	TRBJ2-6	ASSLGLASGANVLT
TRBV7-3	TRBJ2-2	ASSLNPGDTGELF
TRBV7-8	TRBJ1-4	ASSRRRGPNEKLF
TRBV28	TRBJ1-5	ASSLLQGGSNQPQH
TRBV5-1	TRBJ2-2	ASSSKDRGTGELF
TRBV6-5	TRBJ2-3	ASLTRGDTQY
TRBV14	TRBJ1-2	ASSRETVPNYGYT
TRBV19	TRBJ1-2	ASSTGTGGYGYT
TRBV19	TRBJ2-7	ASSMGTHEQY
TRBV25-1	TRBJ2-7	ASSHPSGQGIYEQY
TRBV5-1	TRBJ2-7	ASSPGLAEEEQY
TRBV4-3	TRBJ1-1	ASSQDFQGFTEAF
TRBV9	TRBJ2-1	ASSVEGSSGSSPYNEQF
TRBV18	TRBJ2-5	ASSPSDIEETQY
TRBV6-5	TRBJ1-1	ASSIRETGTEAF
TRBV5-1	TRBJ2-2	ASSPGQGAYTGELF
TRBV12-3/TRBV12-4	TRBJ1-4	ASRDREEKLF
TRBV4-2	TRBJ1-5	ASSQDHRFHSNQPQH
TRBV4-1	TRBJ2-7	ASSQEERTYEQY
TRBV4-1	TRBJ2-7	ASSQDFGVSYEQY